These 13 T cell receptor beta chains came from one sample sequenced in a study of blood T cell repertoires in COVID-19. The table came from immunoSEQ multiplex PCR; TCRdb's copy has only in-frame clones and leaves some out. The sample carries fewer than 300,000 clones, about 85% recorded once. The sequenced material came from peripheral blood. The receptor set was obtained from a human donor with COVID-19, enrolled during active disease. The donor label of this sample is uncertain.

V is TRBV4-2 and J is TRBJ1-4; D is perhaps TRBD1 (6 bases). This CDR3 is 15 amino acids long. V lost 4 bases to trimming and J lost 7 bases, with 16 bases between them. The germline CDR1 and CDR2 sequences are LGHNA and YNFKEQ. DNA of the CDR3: TGTGCCAGCAGCCGAGTACAGGGACGCATTGAAAAACTGTTTTTT. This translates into CASSRVQGRIEKLFF.

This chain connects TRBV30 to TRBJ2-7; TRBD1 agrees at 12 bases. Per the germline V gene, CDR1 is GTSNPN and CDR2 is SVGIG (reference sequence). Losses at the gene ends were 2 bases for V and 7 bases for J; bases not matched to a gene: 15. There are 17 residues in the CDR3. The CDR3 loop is CAWSFGLPGQGAGEQYF. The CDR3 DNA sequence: TGTGCCTGGAGTTTCGGACTCCCGGGACAGGGGGCTGGAGAGCAGTACTTC.

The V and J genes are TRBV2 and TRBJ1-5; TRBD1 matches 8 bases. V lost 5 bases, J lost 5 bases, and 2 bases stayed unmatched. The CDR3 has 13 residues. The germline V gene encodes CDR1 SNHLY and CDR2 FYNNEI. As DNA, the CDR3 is TGTGCCAGCAGTCAGACAGGGGATCAGCCCCAGCATTTT. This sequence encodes CASSQTGDQPQHF.

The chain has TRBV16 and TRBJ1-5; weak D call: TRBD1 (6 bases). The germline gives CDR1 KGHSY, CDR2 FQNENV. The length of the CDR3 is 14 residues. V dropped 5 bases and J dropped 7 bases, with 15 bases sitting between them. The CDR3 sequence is CASSSDRSGQPQHF. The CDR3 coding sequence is TGTGCCAGCAGCTCCGACAGGTCCGGGCAGCCCCAGCATTTT.

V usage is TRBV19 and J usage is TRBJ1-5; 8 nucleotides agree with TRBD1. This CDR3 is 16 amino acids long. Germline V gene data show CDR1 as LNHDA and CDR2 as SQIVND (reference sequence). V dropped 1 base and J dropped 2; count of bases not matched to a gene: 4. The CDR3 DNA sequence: TGTGCCAGTAGTATAGTGGACAGGGAAGGCAATCAGCCCCAGCATTTT. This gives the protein CASSIVDREGNQPQHF.

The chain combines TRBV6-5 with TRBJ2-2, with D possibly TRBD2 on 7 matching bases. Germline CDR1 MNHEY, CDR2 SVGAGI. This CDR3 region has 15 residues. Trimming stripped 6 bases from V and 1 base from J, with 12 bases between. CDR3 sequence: CASRRGAENTGELFF. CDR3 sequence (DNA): TGTGCCAGCAGACGGGGGGCAGAGAACACCGGGGAGCTGTTTTTT.

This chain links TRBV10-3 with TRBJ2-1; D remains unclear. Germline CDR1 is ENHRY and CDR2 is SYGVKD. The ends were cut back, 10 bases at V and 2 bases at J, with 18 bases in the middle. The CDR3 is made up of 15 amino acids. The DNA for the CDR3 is TGTGCCACAGGTCCAGGCCTTAGAGCCTACAATGAGCAGTTCTTC. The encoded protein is CATGPGLRAYNEQFF.

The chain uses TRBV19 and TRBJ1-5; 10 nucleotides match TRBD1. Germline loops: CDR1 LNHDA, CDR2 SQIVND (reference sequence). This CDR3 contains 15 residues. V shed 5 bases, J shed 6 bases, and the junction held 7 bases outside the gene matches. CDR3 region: CASSGGQGSGQPQHF. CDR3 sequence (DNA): TGTGCCAGTAGTGGGGGACAGGGGTCGGGTCAGCCCCAGCATTTT.

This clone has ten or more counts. For the CDR3, the DNA is TGCGCCAGCAGCCCGGCGGGGACTATCGGGGAAAAACTGTTTTTT. This codes for CASSPAGTIGEKLFF. This sequence joins TRBV5-1 and TRBJ1-4; TRBD1 might be the D (5 bases). Deletions cut 4 bases from V and 8 bases from J, with 18 bases between. This CDR3 comprises 15 residues. Germline lookup yields CDR1 SGHRS and CDR2 YFSETQ. The whole variable domain, remainder taken from reference TRBV5-1 and TRBJ1-4, is KAGVTQTPRYLIKTRGQQVTLSCSPISGHRSVSWYQQTPGQGLQFLFEYFSETQRNKGNFPGRFSGRQFSNSRSEMNVSTLELGDSALYLCASSPAGTIGEKLFFGSGTQLSVL.

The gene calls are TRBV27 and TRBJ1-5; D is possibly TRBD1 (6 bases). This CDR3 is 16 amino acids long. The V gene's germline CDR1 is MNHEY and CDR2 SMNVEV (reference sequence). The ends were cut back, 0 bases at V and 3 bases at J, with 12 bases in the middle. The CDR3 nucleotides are TGTGCCAGCAGTTTATCCTCGACAGGATCCAATCAGCCCCAGCATTTT. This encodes CASSLSSTGSNQPQHF.

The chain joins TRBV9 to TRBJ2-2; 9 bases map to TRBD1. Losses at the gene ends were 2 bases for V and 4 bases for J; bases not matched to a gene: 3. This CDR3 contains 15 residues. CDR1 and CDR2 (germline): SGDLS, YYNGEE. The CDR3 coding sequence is TGTGCCAGCAGCGTCGGACAGGGGCCCACCGGGGAGCTGTTTTTT. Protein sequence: CASSVGQGPTGELFF.

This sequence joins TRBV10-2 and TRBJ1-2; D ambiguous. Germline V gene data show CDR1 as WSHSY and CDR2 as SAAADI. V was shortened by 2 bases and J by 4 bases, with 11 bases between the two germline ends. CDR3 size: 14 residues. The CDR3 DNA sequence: TGCGCCAGCAGTGAGGAGGGTGAGGGCTATGGCTACACCTTC. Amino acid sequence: CASSEEGEGYGYTF.

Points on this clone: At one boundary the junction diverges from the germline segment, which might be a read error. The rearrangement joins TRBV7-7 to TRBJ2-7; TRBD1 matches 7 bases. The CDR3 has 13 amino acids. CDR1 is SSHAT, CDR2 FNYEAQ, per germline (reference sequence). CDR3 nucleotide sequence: TGTGCTAGCAGCCCGACAGGGCAGTACGAGCAGTACTTC. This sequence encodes CASSPTGQYEQYF.